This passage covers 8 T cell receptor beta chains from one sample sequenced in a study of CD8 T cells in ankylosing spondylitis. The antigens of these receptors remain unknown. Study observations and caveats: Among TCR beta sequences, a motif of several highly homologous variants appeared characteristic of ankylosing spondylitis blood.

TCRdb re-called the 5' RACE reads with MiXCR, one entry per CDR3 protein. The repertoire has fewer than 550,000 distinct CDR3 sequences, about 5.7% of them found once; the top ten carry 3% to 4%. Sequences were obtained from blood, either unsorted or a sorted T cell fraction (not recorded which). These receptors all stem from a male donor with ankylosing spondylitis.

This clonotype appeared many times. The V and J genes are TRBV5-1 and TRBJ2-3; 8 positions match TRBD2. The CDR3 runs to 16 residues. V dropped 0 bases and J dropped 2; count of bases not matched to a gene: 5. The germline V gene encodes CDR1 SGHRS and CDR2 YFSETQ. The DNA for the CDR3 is TGCGCCAGCAGCTTGGGAAGCGGGGGAAACACAGATACGCAGTATTTT. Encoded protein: CASSLGSGGNTDTQYF. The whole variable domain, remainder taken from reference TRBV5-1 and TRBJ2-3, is KAGVTQTPRYLIKTRGQQVTLSCSPISGHRSVSWYQQTPGQGLQFLFEYFSETQRNKGNFPGRFSGRQFSNSRSEMNVSTLELGDSALYLCASSLGSGGNTDTQYFGPGTRLTVL.

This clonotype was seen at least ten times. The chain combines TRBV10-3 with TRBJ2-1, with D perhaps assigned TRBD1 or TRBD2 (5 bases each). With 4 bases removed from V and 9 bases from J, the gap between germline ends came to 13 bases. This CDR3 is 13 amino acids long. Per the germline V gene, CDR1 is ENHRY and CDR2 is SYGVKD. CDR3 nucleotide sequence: TGTGCCATCAGTGGAGAGGGGAATAGTGAGCAGTTCTTC. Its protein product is CAISGEGNSEQFF.

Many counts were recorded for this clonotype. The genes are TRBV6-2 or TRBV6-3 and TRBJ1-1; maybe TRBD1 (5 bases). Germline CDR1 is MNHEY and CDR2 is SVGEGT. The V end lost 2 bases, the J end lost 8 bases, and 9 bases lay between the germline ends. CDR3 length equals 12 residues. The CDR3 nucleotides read TGTGCCAGCAGTTACAGGGGACGAGAAGCTTTCTTT. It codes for CASSYRGREAFF.

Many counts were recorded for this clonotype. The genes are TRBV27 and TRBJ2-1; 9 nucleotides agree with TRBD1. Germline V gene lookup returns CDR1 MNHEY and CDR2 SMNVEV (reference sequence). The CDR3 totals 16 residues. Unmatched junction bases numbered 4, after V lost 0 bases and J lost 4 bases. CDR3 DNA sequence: TGTGCCAGCAGTTTATCCGGACAGGGGAATTACAATGAGCAGTTCTTC. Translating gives CASSLSGQGNYNEQFF.

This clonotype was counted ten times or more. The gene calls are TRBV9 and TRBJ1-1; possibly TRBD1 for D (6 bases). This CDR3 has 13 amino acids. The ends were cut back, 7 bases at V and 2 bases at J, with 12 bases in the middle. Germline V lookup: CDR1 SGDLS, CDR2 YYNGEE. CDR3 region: CASGTGPNTEAFF. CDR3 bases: TGTGCCAGCGGAACAGGGCCCAACACTGAAGCTTTCTTT.

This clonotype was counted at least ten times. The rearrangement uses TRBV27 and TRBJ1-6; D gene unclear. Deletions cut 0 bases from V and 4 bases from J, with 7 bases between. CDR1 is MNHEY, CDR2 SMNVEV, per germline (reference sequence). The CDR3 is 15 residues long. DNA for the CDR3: TGTGCCAGCAGTTTATCGCAACAGTATAATTCACCCCTCCACTTT. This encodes CASSLSQQYNSPLHF.

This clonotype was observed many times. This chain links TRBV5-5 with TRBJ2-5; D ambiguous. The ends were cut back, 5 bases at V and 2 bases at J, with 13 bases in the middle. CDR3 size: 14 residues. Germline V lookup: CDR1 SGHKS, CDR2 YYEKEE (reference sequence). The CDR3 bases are TGTGCCAGCAGTCCGCTTGGGCTTCAAGAGACCCAGTACTTC. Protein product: CASSPLGLQETQYF.

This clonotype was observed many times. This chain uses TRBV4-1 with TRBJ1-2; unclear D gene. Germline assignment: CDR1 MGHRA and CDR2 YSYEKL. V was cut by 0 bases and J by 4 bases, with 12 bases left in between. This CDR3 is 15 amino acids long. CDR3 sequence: CASSQDPSMSYGYTF. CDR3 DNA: TGCGCCAGCAGCCAAGATCCCTCCATGAGCTATGGCTACACCTTC.